This T cell receptor beta chain was sequenced in a study of control samples from healthy donors and cancer patients (dated by TCRdb to 2020 to 2022). The germline V gene (reference sequence) provides CDR1 GTSNPN and CDR2 SVGIG. The V end loses 2 bases and the J end loses 3 bases, and a stretch of 13 bases separates them. Counted from cysteine to phenylalanine, this CDR3 has 15 amino acids. The entry retains the CDR3 DNA only, 45 bases that are in frame from base 1. Turning to this clone: This clone's antigen is unknown. It has no much larger one-base neighbor in the sample; base qualities were not kept.

The protocol used for the library was the immunoSEQ multiplex PCR assay. TCRdb took this table from immuneACCESS and kept in-frame rearrangements with V and J called. Such tables lack part of the clones; where checked against another copy, unresolved V genes explain under half of the gap, and the rest is unexplained. The sample profile shows about 120,000 clones; 70% to 90% of them were found once. The ten largest clones capture 30% to 50% of the sample. Source material: blood. The V and J genes are TRBV30 and TRBJ1-4; a weak D assignment points to TRBD1 (6 bases agree). This TCR came from a man aged 50-60 years in good health. The CDR3 sequence is CAWSNTGMANEKLFF. The nucleotide sequence reads as follows: TGTGCCTGGAGTAACACAGGGATGGCTAATGAAAAACTGTTTTTT.